The T cell receptor beta chain described here comes from a study of blood T cell repertoires in COVID-19. Libraries were prepared by immunoSEQ multiplex PCR; TCRdb keeps only in-frame clonotypes and omits some of them. Of more than 300,000 clones listed, roughly 89% were seen once; the top ten hold less than 3.5%. The CDR3 is 14 amino acids. Trimming shortened V by 3 bases and J by 4 bases, and 8 bases separated the two germline ends. Germline V CDR1 and CDR2: SGHDT, YYEEEE. The clonotype originates from a woman aged 18-35 years who had recovered from COVID-19. The chain combines TRBV5-6 with TRBJ2-6; D unclear. The sample taken for sequencing was peripheral blood. In DNA, the CDR3 is TGTGCCAGCAGCTCTCCCGGGGGGGCCAACGTCCTGACTTTC. It translates to CASSSPGGANVLTF. Looking up the rest from reference TRBV5-6 and TRBJ2-6 gives the full variable domain: DAGVTQSPTHLIKTRGQQVTLRCSPKSGHDTVSWYQQALGQGPQFIFQYYEEEERQRGNFPDRFSGHQFPNYSSELNVNALLLGDSALYLCASSSPGGANVLTFGAGSRLTVL.